These T cell receptor beta chains were read from a single sample in a study of T cell changes during pregnancy in multiple sclerosis. Measured with immunoSEQ multiplex PCR; TCRdb has only the in-frame clones, and not every one. Of about 40,000 clones listed, 85% to 90% were seen once; the top ten hold 4% to 5%. Sequencing was performed on peripheral blood, taken in the second trimester of pregnancy. These receptors came from a female donor in good health, enrolled as a control in a pregnancy study. The CDR3 runs from the conserved cysteine through the conserved F or W. A D gene is named only where the DNA matches it firmly.

j_call d_call v_call cdr3_aa
TRBJ1-2 TRBD1 TRBV30 CAWSPGTGAGYTF
TRBJ2-1 TRBD2 TRBV27 CASSTSGGLNEQFF
TRBJ2-2 TRBD1 TRBV2 CASSEGTGVTGELFF
TRBJ2-3 TRBD2 TRBV11-2 CASSQAGGASDTQYF
TRBJ2-4 TRBD2 TRBV4-1 CASSPTIRQLAENIQYF
TRBJ1-1 TRBD1 TRBV10-3 CAISGGTQGYTEAFF
TRBJ2-7 TRBD2 TRBV27 CASSALAEGYEQYF
TRBJ2-7 TRBD2 TRBV14 CASSQTGEGLEQYF
TRBJ2-1 . TRBV5-1 CASSTPGLRSPSEQFF
TRBJ1-2 TRBD1 TRBV18 CASSLDREHYGYTF
TRBJ2-7 TRBD1 TRBV18 CASSPRDRSSYEQYF
TRBJ1-5 TRBD1 TRBV19 CASIEGTGASQPQHF
TRBJ2-7 . TRBV30 CAWSRQQAYEQYF
TRBJ2-7 . TRBV29-1 CSAAGSYEQYF
TRBJ2-1 TRBD1 TRBV2 CASINQGAPAEQFF
TRBJ1-2 . TRBV6-5 CASSTRGRYGYTF
TRBJ2-4 . TRBV9 CASSAGDNIQYF
TRBJ2-1 . TRBV9 CASSSPSDSYNEQFF
TRBJ1-5 TRBD1 TRBV5-5 CASSPRDRVGQPQHF
TRBJ2-7 TRBD2 TRBV11-2 CASSLGGLESGEQYF